A selection of T cell receptor beta chains follows, all from one sample in a study. TCRdb reprocessed the RT-PCR reads with MiXCR, giving one entry per CDR3 protein. The data hold hundreds of thousands of distinct CDR3 sequences, with 14% observed a single time. Sequencing was performed on memory CD4+ T cells from blood. These receptors came from a female donor in good health, serving as a healthy control. The CDR3 runs from the conserved cysteine through the conserved F or W. A D gene is named only where the DNA matches it firmly. The size entry is marked missing in some rows and otherwise reads once, few, many or a size class.

j_call d_call clone_size cdr3_length v_call cdr3_aa cdr3_nt
TRBJ2-3 TRBD2 many 16 TRBV27 CASSLSVAGGTDTQYF TGTGCCAGCAGTTTATCAGTAGCGGGAGGCACAGATACGCAGTATTTT
TRBJ2-7 - few 16 TRBV5-1 CASSLAMTPGGYEQYF TGCGCCAGCAGCTTGGCTATGACACCGGGTGGGTACGAGCAGTACTTC
TRBJ2-2 TRBD2 few 16 TRBV25-1 CASSTRQGGDTGELFF TGTGCCAGCAGCACGCGCCAGGGAGGGGACACCGGGGAGCTGTTTTTT
TRBJ2-3 - few 13 TRBV5-1 CASSSTPRSRQYF TGCGCCAGCAGCTCAACCCCGAGGTCTCGGCAGTATTTT
TRBJ1-2 TRBD1 - 14 TRBV7-9 CASSVPGQGYGYTF TGTGCCAGCAGCGTCCCGGGACAGGGCTATGGCTACACCTTC
TRBJ2-2 - many 14 TRBV4-1 CASSQENMIGELFF TGCGCCAGCAGCCAAGAGAACATGATCGGGGAGCTGTTTTTT
TRBJ2-7 TRBD2 few 16 TRBV6-6 CASSYSKREGPDEQYF TGTGCCAGCAGTTACTCTAAGCGGGAGGGCCCAGACGAGCAGTACTTC
TRBJ2-2 - - 15 TRBV10-3 CAIGDPNRNTGELFF TGTGCCATCGGGGATCCTAACAGAAACACCGGGGAGCTGTTTTTT
TRBJ2-1 - many 13 TRBV29-1 CSVGRGSYNEQFF TGCAGCGTTGGGAGGGGGTCCTACAATGAGCAGTTCTTC
TRBJ1-2 - - 12 TRBV2 CASSDTPSGYTF TGTGCCAGCAGTGATACTCCGTCTGGCTACACCTTC
TRBJ2-7 - - 13 TRBV20-1 CSAREDQLSEQYF TGCAGTGCTAGAGAAGACCAGCTTAGCGAGCAGTACTTC
TRBJ2-3 - many 12 TRBV5-1 CASSYSTDTQYF TGTGCCAGCAGCTACAGCACAGATACGCAGTATTTT
TRBJ2-5 - few 13 TRBV7-2 CASSYSTRETQYF TGTGCCAGCAGCTACAGTACTAGAGAGACCCAGTACTTC
TRBJ2-7 - - 16 TRBV7-2 CASSLDRGVASYEQYF TGTGCCAGCAGCTTAGACCGCGGAGTAGCTTCCTACGAGCAGTACTTC
TRBJ2-3 TRBD1 many 14 TRBV29-1 CSLLYRGGTDTQYF TGCAGCTTACTTTACAGGGGCGGCACAGATACGCAGTATTTT
TRBJ1-1 TRBD1 few 12 TRBV20-1 CSAKDRDVITFF TGCAGTGCTAAGGACAGGGACGTTATAACTTTCTTT
TRBJ2-7 - few 17 TRBV7-2 CASSLEAIFSAPYEQYF TGTGCCAGCAGCTTAGAAGCGATTTTTAGCGCGCCCTACGAGCAGTACTTC
TRBJ2-1 TRBD2 few 14 TRBV7-8 CASSPAGLAGSEFF TGTGCCAGCAGCCCTGCGGGACTAGCGGGATCCGAGTTCTTC
TRBJ2-7 TRBD1 few 14 TRBV7-3 CASSVTGVGYEQYF TGTGCCAGCAGCGTAACAGGGGTAGGCTACGAGCAGTACTTC
TRBJ2-5 - many 14 TRBV20-1 CSARDPWGVETQYF TGCAGTGCTAGAGATCCGTGGGGAGTGGAGACCCAGTACTTC
TRBJ2-3 - few 14 TRBV5-1 CASSWTSGPDTQYF TGCGCCAGCAGCTGGACCTCAGGGCCAGATACGCAGTATTTT
TRBJ2-5 - few 14 TRBV11-2 CASSLGSVQETQYF TGTGCCAGCAGCTTAGGATCAGTCCAAGAGACCCAGTACTTC
TRBJ1-2 TRBD1 few 16 TRBV4-3 CASSQIGQGAGQGYTF TGCGCCAGCAGCCAAATAGGACAGGGCGCGGGGCAGGGCTACACCTTC
TRBJ1-4 TRBD1 many 14 TRBV29-1 CSVVGQGYNEKLFF TGCAGCGTCGTTGGACAGGGTTATAATGAAAAACTGTTTTTT
TRBJ1-5 - few 15 TRBV27 CASTPSGSVNQPQHF TGTGCCAGCACCCCTTCGGGCTCAGTCAATCAGCCCCAGCATTTT
TRBJ1-2 - - 13 TRBV12-3/TRBV12-4 CASSWGANYGYTF TGTGCCAGCAGTTGGGGGGCTAACTATGGCTACACCTTC
TRBJ2-7 - many 11 TRBV20-1 CSARQADEQYF TGCAGTGCTAGACAGGCGGACGAGCAGTACTTC
TRBJ1-6 - - 16 TRBV7-2 CASSLEAVRGDSPLHF TGTGCCAGCAGCTTAGAGGCGGTAAGGGGAGATTCACCCCTCCACTTT
TRBJ2-1 TRBD2 many 16 TRBV29-1 CSVEPTSGSSYNEQFF TGCAGCGTTGAACCTACTAGCGGGAGTTCCTACAATGAGCAGTTCTTC